Presented here are 21 T cell receptor beta chains from one specimen sequenced in a study of shared clonotypes between healthy human individuals. The protocol was immunoSEQ multiplex PCR, while the TCRdb copy is restricted to in-frame clones and leaves out a portion. Altogether 2 million or so clones are present, around 96% being singletons, with the ten largest covering roughly 1.1%. Naive CD8 cells were CD45RO-negative, positively selected for CCR7, excluding terminally differentiated effector memory CD45RA+ cells. The specimen sequenced was naive CD8+ T cells sorted from blood. These receptor sequences come from a man aged 18-30 years in good health.

CDR3 region: CASSLDLTGQNYNEQFF. The DNA for the CDR3 is TGTGCCAGCAGCTTAGACCTGACAGGGCAGAACTACAATGAGCAGTTCTTC. The rearrangement uses TRBV11-2 and TRBJ2-1, with 7 bases aligning to TRBD1. The CDR3 totals 17 residues. V shed 0 bases and J 3 bases; nucleotides not matched to a gene: 8. Germline V gene data show CDR1 as SGHAT and CDR2 as FQNNGV.

V gene TRBV4-3 combines with J gene TRBJ1-2; D is possibly TRBD1 (5 bases). V lost 1 base and J 3 bases, leaving 9 bases between the germline ends. Per germline, CDR1 LGHNA and CDR2 YSLEER. CDR3 length equals 14 residues. The CDR3: CASSQGGGDYGYTF. CDR3 DNA sequence: TGCGCCAGCAGCCAAGGGGGAGGGGACTATGGCTACACCTTC.

The chain is built from TRBV4-3 and TRBJ2-7; 11 bases fit TRBD1. CDR3 length: 14 amino acids. Germline-derived CDR1 and CDR2 are LGHNA and YSLEER. The V gene end was trimmed by 3 bases and the J gene end by 7 bases; junction bases not matched to a gene: 5. The CDR3 protein is CASSQGQGEWEQYF. The DNA for the CDR3 is TGCGCCAGCAGCCAGGGACAGGGGGAGTGGGAGCAGTACTTC.

The chain has TRBV6-5 and TRBJ2-3; either TRBD1 or TRBD2 may supply D (5 bases each). The germline CDR1 and CDR2 sequences are MNHEY and SVGAGI. Trimming removed 0 bases at V and 2 bases at J, with 12 bases between. The CDR3 runs 16 residues. The CDR3 is CASSYSMLGVTDTQYF. CDR3 DNA sequence: TGTGCCAGCAGTTACTCGATGTTGGGGGTCACAGATACGCAGTATTTT.

This chain links TRBV7-2 with TRBJ1-2; unclear D gene. The V gene's germline CDR1 is SGHTA and CDR2 FQGNSA. Trimming took 2 bases from V and 7 from J, leaving 11 bases between them. The CDR3 loop spans 13 amino acids. Here the CDR3 DNA reads TGTGCCAGCAGCTTATGGACGGCCACTGGCTACACCTTC. Protein sequence: CASSLWTATGYTF.

This clone was observed a handful of times. The chain carries TRBV6-5 and TRBJ1-1; 10 bases line up with TRBD1. The junction had 0 bases not matched to a gene; V was cut back by 2 bases and J by 0 bases. CDR3 size: 15 residues. CDR1 is MNHEY, CDR2 SVGAGI, per germline. CDR3 residues: CASSYGTGVNTEAFF. The CDR3 DNA reads as TGTGCCAGCAGTTACGGGACAGGGGTGAACACTGAAGCTTTCTTT.

In this sample, this clone turned up once. The V call is TRBV11-2, the J call TRBJ1-2; 7 nucleotides match TRBD1. Germline V gives CDR1 SGHAT, CDR2 FQNNGV. The CDR3 runs 13 residues. The ends lost 3 bases at V and 4 bases at J; junction bases unmatched: 2. The CDR3 is CASSLGQRYGYTF. CDR3 nucleotides: TGTGCCAGCAGCTTGGGACAGCGCTATGGCTACACCTTC.

This chain connects TRBV10-2 to TRBJ2-7; the D gene is possibly TRBD1 (5 bases). This CDR3 has 13 amino acids. Germline CDR1 WSHSY, CDR2 SAAADI. Deletions cut 2 bases from V and 3 bases from J, with 8 bases between. The CDR3 bases are TGCGCCAGCAGTGAGGGGGCCGACTACGAGCAGTACTTC. Protein sequence: CASSEGADYEQYF.

The CDR3 sequence: CASRTETSEQYF. The CDR3 DNA reads as TGTGCCAGTAGAACAGAGACTAGCGAGCAGTACTTC. The chain recombines TRBV19 with TRBJ2-7; D may be TRBD2 (6 bases). This CDR3 has 12 residues. Germline V gene data show CDR1 as LNHDA and CDR2 as SQIVND (reference sequence). V was cut by 6 bases and J by 6 bases, with 12 bases left in between. Filled out from reference TRBV19 and TRBJ2-7, the complete variable domain reads DGGITQSPKYLFRKEGQNVTLSCEQNLNHDAMYWYRQDPGQGLRLIYYSQIVNDFQKGDIAEGYSVSREKKESFPLTVTSAQKNPTAFYLCASRTETSEQYFGPGTRLTVT.

The rearrangement uses TRBV7-9 and TRBJ2-2; D unclear. In germline, CDR1 is SEHNR, CDR2 FQNEAQ (reference sequence). The CDR3 extends over 12 amino acids. V was pared by 5 bases and J by 6 bases, with 7 bases between. Written as DNA, the CDR3 is TGTGCCAGCAGCCATCTGGCCGGGGAGCTGTTTTTT. Encoded protein: CASSHLAGELFF.

This clone has only a few counts. This chain joins TRBV2 and TRBJ1-2; D not certain. The CDR3 is 11 amino acids. Germline V gives CDR1 SNHLY, CDR2 FYNNEI. V was cut by 6 bases and J by 7 bases, with 9 bases left in between. The CDR3 region is CASRDGLGYTF. CDR3 in DNA: TGTGCCAGCAGGGACGGCCTTGGCTACACCTTC.

The CDR3 protein is CASRDSLSGNTIYF. In DNA form, the CDR3 reads TGTGCCAGCAGGGACAGTCTCTCTGGAAACACCATATATTTT. The chain couples TRBV25-1 to TRBJ1-3; weak D call: TRBD1 (6 bases). The CDR3 is 14 residues long. Germline CDR1 reads MGHDK; CDR2 reads SYGVNS. V was shortened by 6 bases and J by 0 bases, with 9 bases between the two germline ends.

Comment on this clone: Other DNA sequences of this sample code for an identical CDR3. The rearrangement joins TRBV29-1 to TRBJ2-5; no firm D call. Germline V gene sequence: CDR1 SQVTM, CDR2 ANQGSEA. Trimming removed 1 base from V and 1 base from J, with 4 bases in between. The CDR3 contains 12 residues. The CDR3 protein is CSVEGLQETQYF. The CDR3 DNA reads as TGCAGCGTTGAAGGGCTCCAAGAGACCCAGTACTTC.

Points on this clone: One junction end does not reproduce the germline sequence, and a read error may be involved. The chain is built from TRBV4-2 and TRBJ2-7; no firm D call. Germline V gene lookup returns CDR1 LGHNA and CDR2 YNFKEQ. This CDR3 spans 14 amino acids. The CDR3 loop reads CVSSQDLVTYEQYF. CDR3 nucleotide sequence: TGTGTCAGCAGCCAAGATTTGGTTACCTACGAGCAGTACTTC.

The DNA for the CDR3 is TGTGCCAGCTACAGGGGTTTGGAATCCACTGAAGCTTTCTTT. Translation: CASYRGLESTEAFF. The rearrangement uses TRBV2 and TRBJ1-1; 7 nucleotides agree with TRBD1. The germline CDR1 and CDR2 sequences are SNHLY and FYNNEI. V lost 8 bases to trimming and J lost 4 bases; unmatched junction nucleotides: 10. This CDR3 spans 14 amino acids.

The chain is built from TRBV29-1 and TRBJ2-1; TRBD1 matches 7 bases. The CDR3 has 12 residues. With 7 bases clipped from V and 7 bases from J, the junction kept 7 bases outside the gene matches. Germline assignment: CDR1 SQVTM and CDR2 ANQGSEA. CDR3 amino acids: CSALGQLNEQFF. CDR3 sequence (DNA): TGCAGCGCCTTGGGACAGTTGAATGAGCAGTTCTTC.

V is TRBV9 and J is TRBJ1-2; D gene ambiguous. This CDR3 is built from 12 residues. V was clipped by 4 bases and J by 12 bases, with 16 bases between them. In germline, CDR1 is SGDLS, CDR2 YYNGEE. Here the CDR3 reads CASSSGQTANTF. CDR3 DNA: TGTGCCAGCAGCTCTGGCCAGACCGCCAACACCTTC.

The V and J genes are TRBV27 and TRBJ2-2; D unclear. Trimming removed 8 bases at V and 7 bases at J, with 11 bases between. CDR1 and CDR2 from the germline V gene are MNHEY and SMNVEV (reference sequence). The CDR3 totals 12 residues. CDR3 DNA: TGTGCCAGCTCCATATTCGGCGGGGAGCTGTTTTTT. Its protein product is CASSIFGGELFF.

V gene TRBV19 combines with J gene TRBJ2-5; 7 bases line up with TRBD1. Germline V CDR1 and CDR2: LNHDA, SQIVND (reference sequence). The junction had 8 bases not matched to a gene; V was cut back by 5 bases and J by 2 bases. The CDR3 is 15 amino acids. CDR3 sequence reads: CASSFGTAFQETQYF. CDR3 bases: TGTGCCAGTAGTTTCGGGACAGCGTTTCAAGAGACCCAGTACTTC.

On this clone itself: Additional DNA sequences in this sample encode the identical CDR3. V is TRBV5-6 and J is TRBJ2-1, with 8 bases that match TRBD2. In germline, CDR1 is SGHDT, CDR2 YYEEEE. V shed 3 bases and J 9 bases; nucleotides not matched to a gene: 2. The CDR3 runs 12 residues. This chain's CDR3 is CASSWAGGEQFF. The DNA of the CDR3 is TGTGCCAGCAGCTGGGCGGGGGGTGAGCAGTTCTTC.

The chain recombines TRBV5-6 with TRBJ1-1, with D unclear. Germline lookup yields CDR1 SGHDT and CDR2 YYEEEE. The V end was cut by 3 bases, the J end by 10 bases, with 13 bases between. This CDR3 region has 12 residues. The CDR3 bases are TGTGCCAGCAGCTCAAGATCCATGACAGCTTTCTTT. It encodes CASSSRSMTAFF.